The 29 T cell receptor beta chains below were found in one sample sequenced in a study of T cell clonality in common variable immunodeficiency. Notes on the study in general: Fewer deletions and N-nucleotide insertions were reportedly seen in common variable immunodeficiency TCR beta sequences.

Data came from immunoSEQ multiplex PCR; TCRdb stores just in-frame clones and leaves some out. This sample has about 31,000 clones and no singletons, with roughly 6.7% in the ten largest. These receptors lack a known antigen. Sequenced material: peripheral blood mononuclear cells. These receptors were taken from a human donor with common variable immunodeficiency.

This clone showed up many times. Coverage ceases 3 residues before the CDR3 finishes, and the germline J gene fills in the end. The rearrangement uses TRBV20-1 and TRBJ2-3, with 13 bases that match TRBD2. The CDR3 length is 15 residues. Germline V gene data show CDR1 as DFQATT and CDR2 as SNEGSKA (reference sequence). The ends lost 5 bases at V and 5 bases at J; junction bases unmatched: 7. The part of the CDR3 DNA that was read is TGCAGTGCTCGCGGACTAGCGGGAGCGAAAGATACG. Translation: CSARGLAGAKDT. The full CDR3 protein reads CSARGLAGAKDTQYF.

This clone turned up a few times. The CDR3: CASRSTGFSTYNEQFF. CDR3 DNA (partial): TGTGCCAGCAGAAGTACAGGGTTCTCTACCTACAATGAG. The V and J genes are TRBV6-2 or TRBV6-3 and TRBJ2-1; tentatively, D is TRBD1 (6 bases). The sequence runs out 3 residues before the end of the CDR3; the remainder is reconstructed from the germline J gene. Between the trimmed V and J ends, which lost 6 bases and 2 bases, there was a span of 17 bases. Germline V lookup: CDR1 MNHEY, CDR2 SVGEGT. The CDR3 spans 16 residues.

This clone has only a few counts. The CDR3 end lies 3 residues beyond the end of the read and is filled in from the germline J gene. V is TRBV6-2 or TRBV6-3 and J is TRBJ1-6; the match to TRBD1 covers 9 bases. This CDR3 has 15 amino acids. Germline V gene data show CDR1 as MNHEY and CDR2 as SVGEGT. Trimming cost V 5 bases and J 8 bases; bases outside gene matches: 7. The sequenced part of the CDR3 DNA is TGTGCCAGCAGTGTGACAGGGGGTCGGGATTCACCC. Translation: CASSVTGGRDSP. The whole CDR3 is CASSVTGGRDSPLHF.

Concerning this clone itself: The read terminates 3 residues ahead of where the CDR3 ends, so the germline J gene completes it. This chain uses TRBV7-2 with TRBJ2-2; the match to TRBD2 covers 7 bases. CDR1 SGHTA and CDR2 FQGNSA come from the germline V gene. The CDR3 is 14 residues long. V lost 6 bases and J lost 6; bases outside the gene matches: 7. The sequenced part of the CDR3 DNA is TGTGCCAGCAGTCAAAGGCTAGCGGCCGGGGAG. Residues: CASSQRLAAGE. The entire CDR3 protein is CASSQRLAAGELFF.

This clone was detected many times. The read falls 3 residues short of the CDR3 end, and the missing part is taken from the germline J gene. V is TRBV18 and J is TRBJ1-4; D possibly corresponds to TRBD1 (6 bases). Germline-derived CDR1 and CDR2 are KGHSH and LQKENI. This CDR3 contains 13 residues. The chain's CDR3 is CASSPPQQGKLFF. The DNA read from the CDR3 is TGTGCCAGCTCACCACCGCAACAGGGCAAA.

This clone has at least ten counts. Read sequence stops 3 residues before the CDR3 end, and the germline J gene provides the missing end. The rearrangement uses TRBV7-2 and TRBJ2-7; 8 bases line up with TRBD2. The J segment lost 2 bases and the V segment lost 5 bases, leaving 5 bases of the junction unmatched. Germline lookup yields CDR1 SGHTA and CDR2 FQGNSA. CDR3 length equals 14 residues. The CDR3 region is CASSQTSGTYEQYF. The CDR3 bases that were read are TGTGCCAGCAGCCAAACTAGCGGAACCTACGAG.

As for this clone: With the read ending 3 residues before the CDR3 end, the germline J gene is used to fill in that end. The chain carries TRBV2 and TRBJ2-1; D remains unclear. CDR3 length: 15 amino acids. CDR1 is SNHLY and CDR2 is FYNNEI in the germline V gene. V lost 5 bases to trimming and J lost 0 bases, with 11 bases between them. The sequenced CDR3 bases are TGTGCCAGCAGTTTCGAGCGTAGCTCCTACAATGAG. It is translated as CASSFERSSYNE. From start to end, the CDR3 is CASSFERSSYNEQFF.

The table lists this clone with many counts. The read ends 3 residues before the CDR3 terminus; that terminus is restored from the germline J gene. The chain links TRBV19 to TRBJ2-3; 7 bases fit TRBD2. J lost 6 bases, V lost 3 bases, and 6 bases had no gene match. This CDR3 has 14 residues. The V gene's germline CDR1 is LNHDA and CDR2 SQIVND (reference sequence). CDR3 loop: CASSILSGIDTQYF. The DNA read from the CDR3 is TGTGCCAGTAGTATTCTAAGCGGGATTGATACG.

This clone was recorded at least ten times. With the read ending 3 residues before the CDR3 end, the germline J gene is used to fill in that end. The chain employs TRBV7-3 and TRBJ2-2, with D possibly called TRBD1 or TRBD2 (6 bases each). The CDR3 has 15 amino acids. Germline V CDR1 and CDR2: SGHTA, FQGTGA. Trimming left V 5 bases short and J 6 bases short, with 16 bases between. Partial CDR3 DNA: TGTGCCAGCAGCCCTGGAGGGGGAAAGGCCGGGGAG. Translating it yields CASSPGGGKAGE. The CDR3, in full, reads CASSPGGGKAGELFF.

Ten or more counts support this clone. From the germline J gene comes the end of the CDR3, since the read stops 3 residues before it. The chain links TRBV27 to TRBJ1-6; a possible D gene is TRBD1 (6 bases). V was pared by 6 bases and J by 7 bases, with 16 bases between. The CDR3 totals 15 residues. Germline V gives CDR1 MNHEY, CDR2 SMNVEV (reference sequence). The chain's CDR3 is CASSRRDIRNSPLHF. Partial CDR3 DNA: TGTGCCAGCAGCCGCCGGGACATTCGCAATTCACCC.

This clone is deemed medium-sized. The read ends 3 residues before the CDR3 terminus; that terminus is restored from the germline J gene. The rearrangement uses TRBV5-1 and TRBJ1-2; 8 bases are a match to TRBD1. The CDR3 is 15 amino acids. Germline loops: CDR1 SGHRS, CDR2 YFSETQ. The DNA read from the CDR3 is TGCGCCAGCAGCTGGGGACAGGAGGCGTTGGGGGGC. Amino acids: CASSWGQEALGG. The CDR3 as a whole reads CASSWGQEALGGYTF.

This clone was recorded many times. The sequenced fragment ends 3 residues before the CDR3 boundary, so the rest is inferred from the germline J gene. The chain has TRBV2 and TRBJ2-7; 14 nucleotides agree with TRBD2. The CDR3 sequence is 16 residues long. J gave up 1 base and V 3 bases, and 2 bases lay outside the gene matches. Germline V gene lookup returns CDR1 SNHLY and CDR2 FYNNEI. CDR3 loop: CASSEGLAGVSYEQYF. Incomplete CDR3 DNA: TGTGCCAGCAGTGAGGGACTAGCGGGAGTTTCCTACGAG.

This clone has ten or more counts. The DNA ends 3 residues before the CDR3 does, and the rest of the CDR3 is filled in from the germline J gene. This chain links TRBV5-6 with TRBJ2-2, with 9 bases lining up with TRBD1. The CDR3 extends over 15 amino acids. With 4 bases clipped from V and 7 bases from J, the junction kept 8 bases outside the gene matches. Germline-derived CDR1 and CDR2 are SGHDT and YYEEEE. This CDR3 reads CASSRQGDRSGELFF. The DNA read from the CDR3 is TGTGCCAGCAGCCGACAGGGGGATCGAAGCGGGGAG.

A note on this clone: The read gets to within 3 residues of the CDR3 end, and the germline J gene fills in the rest. The chain couples TRBV18 to TRBJ1-1, with D unclear. V was trimmed by 3 bases and J by 0 bases, leaving 11 bases between them. The CDR3 length is 15 residues. CDR1 and CDR2 from the germline V gene are KGHSH and LQKENI. The covered CDR3 bases are TGTGCCAGCTCACCTCATAGCAAGATGAACACTGAA. Protein: CASSPHSKMNTE. The entire CDR3 reads CASSPHSKMNTEAFF.

This clone was detected ten times or more. Relative to the germline gene, one junction end is altered; a read error may explain this. The CDR3 end is not reached by the read, which stops 3 residues before it; the germline J gene fills it in. V is TRBV7-9 and J is TRBJ2-1, with D unresolved. The CDR3 sequence is 11 residues long. Germline loops: CDR1 SEHNR, CDR2 FQNEAQ (reference sequence). The part of the CDR3 DNA that was read is TGTTCCAGCAGCTTCGTGTTTGAG. The encoded protein is CSSSFVFE. The whole CDR3 is CSSSFVFEQFF.

The sample holds a few counts of this clone. The observed sequence ends 3 residues before the CDR3 terminus, with the missing tail filled in from the germline J gene. J is TRBJ1-2 and V is TRBV11-2, with D tentatively TRBD1 (6 bases). The CDR3 spans 15 residues. The V gene lost 1 base and the J gene lost 5 bases, with 14 bases spanning the gap. Germline V gene lookup returns CDR1 SGHAT and CDR2 FQNNGV. The CDR3 protein is CASSLGPGASYGYTF. The DNA read from the CDR3 is TGTGCCAGCAGCTTAGGTCCAGGGGCCAGTTATGGC.

Note on this clone: The sequence runs out 3 residues before the end of the CDR3; the remainder is reconstructed from the germline J gene. The chain has TRBV11-1 and TRBJ2-3; 7 bases are shared with TRBD1. The CDR3 loop spans 15 amino acids. Germline loops: CDR1 SGHAT, CDR2 FQDESV (reference sequence). J gave up 0 bases and V 5 bases, and 5 bases lay outside the gene matches. The DNA read from the CDR3 is TGTGCCAGCAGCCGGGGACAGTTCAGCACAGATACG. This sequence encodes CASSRGQFSTDT. The entire CDR3 protein reads CASSRGQFSTDTQYF.

This clone ranks as medium-sized (0.01 to 0.1%). The read halts 3 residues ahead of the CDR3 end, with the missing end drawn from the germline J gene. The chain links TRBV9 to TRBJ2-1; TRBD2 aligns across 15 bases. The CDR3 totals 15 residues. The ends lost 3 bases at V and 9 bases at J; junction bases unmatched: 4. Germline lookup yields CDR1 SGDLS and CDR2 YYNGEE. The CDR3 reads CASSALGLAGGEQFF. CDR3 bases read: TGTGCCAGCAGCGCACTGGGACTAGCGGGAGGTGAG.

Note on this clone: With the read ending 3 residues before the CDR3 end, the germline J gene is used to fill in that end. The chain uses TRBV7-9 and TRBJ2-7; 7 nucleotides match TRBD1. Germline V gene lookup returns CDR1 SEHNR and CDR2 FQNEAQ (reference sequence). The length of the CDR3 is 14 residues. V trimming: 2 bases; J trimming: 2 bases; junction bases outside the gene matches: 3. The CDR3 sequence: CASSLSDRAYEQYF. The CDR3 bases that were read are TGTGCCAGCAGCTTATCTGACAGGGCCTACGAG.

This clone showed up just a few times. The CDR3 end is not reached by the read, which stops 3 residues before it; the germline J gene fills it in. The rearrangement joins TRBV19 to TRBJ1-5; perhaps TRBD1 as D (6 bases). This CDR3 is built from 15 residues. The germline V gene encodes CDR1 LNHDA and CDR2 SQIVND (reference sequence). The germline V and J ends were trimmed by 2 bases and 7 bases, with 15 bases remaining between them. The sequenced part of the CDR3 DNA is TGTGCCAGTAGTATACAGGGGCAGGCGGGACAGCCC. Its translation is CASSIQGQAGQP. The whole CDR3 protein reads CASSIQGQAGQPQHF.

This clone has just a few counts. Read coverage stops 3 residues before the CDR3 terminus; the germline J gene supplies the remainder. The rearrangement joins TRBV23-1 to TRBJ2-5, with 14 bases matching TRBD2. TRBV23-1 counts as an open reading frame of uncertain function. V shed 6 bases, J shed 0 bases, and the junction held 9 bases outside the gene matches. The CDR3 sequence is 18 residues long. The CDR3 protein is CASRWMGGLAGDQETQYF. The DNA read from the CDR3 is TGCGCCAGCAGATGGATGGGGGGACTAGCGGGAGACCAAGAGACC.

This clone was seen more than once but under ten times. Read sequence stops 3 residues before the CDR3 end, and the germline J gene provides the missing end. V usage is TRBV20-1 and J usage is TRBJ1-6, with 7 bases aligning to TRBD1. The CDR3 has 15 residues. Germline V gene lookup returns CDR1 DFQATT and CDR2 SNEGSKA (reference sequence). V gave up 6 bases and J gave up 5 bases; unmatched junction bases: 10. The sequenced CDR3 bases are TGCAGTGCCGTGCCCGGGACAGAAAATAATTCACCC. This codes for CSAVPGTENNSP. In full, the CDR3 is CSAVPGTENNSPLHF.

This clone was picked up many times. The read ends 3 residues before the CDR3 terminus; that terminus is restored from the germline J gene. This chain links TRBV7-3 with TRBJ2-1, with 7 bases lining up with TRBD2. Germline CDR1 is SGHTA and CDR2 is FQGTGA. J was trimmed by 5 bases and V by 1 base; bases with no gene match: 8. CDR3 length: 16 amino acids. The CDR3 protein is CASSLRSGLKNNEQFF. CDR3 bases read: TGTGCCAGCAGCTTAAGATCGGGACTAAAAAACAATGAG.

As concerns this clone: The read comes to an end 3 residues before the CDR3 does, leaving the germline J gene to fill in the end. The chain is built from TRBV19 and TRBJ2-1; 13 bases are shared with TRBD2. After removal of 4 bases from V and 5 bases from J, the junction contained 5 bases not matched to a gene. This CDR3 region has 16 residues. The germline CDR1 and CDR2 sequences are LNHDA and SQIVND (reference sequence). Incomplete CDR3 DNA: TGTGCCAGTAGTAGCACCGGGACTAGCGGGAACAATGAG. Encoded protein: CASSSTGTSGNNE. In full, the CDR3 is CASSSTGTSGNNEQFF.

This clone was observed a few times. The read is 3 residues too short to cover the CDR3 end, so that end is filled in from the germline J gene. The chain couples TRBV2 to TRBJ1-5; the D is unclear. Germline V CDR1 and CDR2: SNHLY, FYNNEI. V was clipped by 0 bases and J by 3 bases, with 12 bases between them. CDR3 length: 16 amino acids. Partial CDR3 DNA: TGTGCCAGCAGTGAAGCGCTTCGGCAGGCCAATCAGCCC. Its translation is CASSEALRQANQP. From start to end, the CDR3 is CASSEALRQANQPQHF.

At least ten counts were recorded for this clone. Sequencing ends 3 residues short of the CDR3 end; the germline J gene provides the rest. J is TRBJ2-3 and V is TRBV7-3, with 8 positions matching TRBD1. The CDR3 spans 15 residues. V lost 5 bases, J lost 7 bases, and 11 bases stayed unmatched. Germline V gene sequence: CDR1 SGHTA, CDR2 FQGTGA. This chain's CDR3 is CASSRMQGAGNTQYF. CDR3 DNA, as far as it was read: TGTGCCAGCAGCCGAATGCAGGGGGCGGGGAATACG.

This clone came up a few times. Coverage ceases 3 residues before the CDR3 finishes, and the germline J gene fills in the end. The V gene is TRBV7-6, the J gene TRBJ2-7; D may be TRBD1 (6 bases). Germline CDR1 and CDR2: SGHVS and FNYEAQ. The CDR3 length is 13 residues. Trimming removed 2 bases from V and 6 bases from J, with 11 bases in between. CDR3 region: CASSLLPTGEQYF. Incomplete CDR3 DNA: TGTGCCAGCAGCTTACTACCGACAGGCGAG.

This clone was seen repeatedly, ten times or more. Sequencing ends 3 residues short of the CDR3 end; the germline J gene provides the rest. The genes are TRBV7-8 and TRBJ2-1; D might be TRBD2 (7 bases). The ends were cut back, 8 bases at V and 0 bases at J, with 17 bases in the middle. CDR3 length equals 16 residues. Germline V gives CDR1 SGHVS, CDR2 FQNEAQ. CDR3 protein: CASLGGGEGSYNEQFF. The CDR3 DNA, read in part, is TGTGCCAGCCTTGGAGGGGGGGAGGGCTCCTACAATGAG. The whole variable domain, filled in from reference TRBV7-8 and TRBJ2-1, reads GAGVSQSPRYKVAKRGQDVALRCDPISGHVSLFWYQQALGQGPEFLTYFQNEAQLDKSGLPSDRFFAERPEGSVSTLKIQRTQQEDSAVYLCASLGGGEGSYNEQFFGPGTRLTVL.

This clone was found many times. The observed sequence ends 3 residues before the CDR3 terminus, with the missing tail filled in from the germline J gene. The chain couples TRBV9 to TRBJ2-3; 8 bases are shared with TRBD2. V shed 0 bases and J 3 bases; nucleotides not matched to a gene: 6. CDR1 is SGDLS, CDR2 YYNGEE, per germline. The CDR3 has 16 amino acids. CDR3 loop: CASSVEGSGITDTQYF. CDR3 DNA, as far as it was read: TGTGCCAGCAGCGTAGAGGGTAGCGGGATAACAGATACG.